Below are 22 T cell receptor beta chains sequenced from a single sample in a study of CD8 T cells in ankylosing spondylitis. Their target antigens are unknown. A single record per CDR3 protein comes from TCRdb applying MiXCR to the 5' RACE reads. This table has some 700,000 distinct CDR3 sequences, roughly 19% appearing once. The study, taken as a whole, reports: A motif of seven or eight highly homologous TCR beta variants was seen as apparently characteristic of ankylosing spondylitis blood.

The sequencing input was blood, either unsorted or a sorted T cell fraction (not recorded which). All receptors come from a male donor with ankylosing spondylitis.

The V and J genes are TRBV6-1 and TRBJ2-1; 7 positions agree with TRBD2. The V segment lost 8 bases and the J segment 4 bases; nucleotides outside the gene matches: 8. Germline CDR1 is MNHNS and CDR2 is SASEGT. The CDR3 runs 14 residues. The CDR3 reads CASEVGGGYNEQFF. In nucleotides, the CDR3 is TGTGCCAGCGAGGTGGGGGGGGGATACAATGAGCAGTTCTTC.

This clonotype was found a few times. The gene calls are TRBV5-1 and TRBJ2-5, with D hard to call. Looked up from germline, CDR1 is SGHRS and CDR2 is YFSETQ. The CDR3 covers 13 residues. Trimming removed 3 bases from V and 0 bases from J, with 6 bases in between. Here the CDR3 reads CASSSEYQETQYF. The CDR3 nucleotides are TGCGCCAGCAGCTCGGAGTACCAAGAGACCCAGTACTTC.

The V and J genes are TRBV10-3 and TRBJ2-5; D is possibly TRBD1 (6 bases). Trimming removed 4 bases from V and 1 base from J, with 10 bases in between. Germline CDR1 and CDR2: ENHRY and SYGVKD. The CDR3 totals 14 residues. The CDR3 DNA reads TGTGCCATCAGTGGCCAGGGGTCCCAAGAGACCCAGTACTTC. The encoded protein is CAISGQGSQETQYF.

The V call is TRBV20-1, the J call TRBJ2-2, with TRBD2 matching 12 bases. The CDR3 length is 17 residues. CDR1 and CDR2 from the germline V gene are DFQATT and SNEGSKA (reference sequence). J lost 3 bases, V lost 3 bases, and 8 bases had no gene match. Written as DNA, the CDR3 is TGCAGTGCTAGGCCTAGCGGGGGGGCCCCAGACACCGGGGAGCTGTTTTTT. Translating it yields CSARPSGGAPDTGELFF.

This clonotype was counted between two and nine times. This chain connects TRBV3-1 to TRBJ2-1; D remains unclear. CDR1 LGHDT and CDR2 YNNKEL come from the germline V gene (reference sequence). Deletions cut 2 bases from V and 4 bases from J, with 21 bases between. The CDR3 has 18 amino acids. The CDR3 here is CASSQPLYNTESYNEQFF. CDR3 coding DNA: TGTGCCAGCAGCCAACCCCTCTATAACACGGAGTCTTACAATGAGCAGTTCTTC.

At least ten counts were recorded for this clonotype. J is TRBJ1-5 and V is TRBV12-3 or TRBV12-4; TRBD1 aligns across 9 bases. V dropped 6 bases and J dropped 7; count of bases not matched to a gene: 7. The CDR3 has 14 residues. The CDR3 loop is CASRPGTGIQPQHF. CDR3 sequence (DNA): TGTGCCAGCAGGCCTGGGACAGGGATACAGCCCCAGCATTTT.

The rearrangement links TRBV29-1 to TRBJ2-3; the D call may be TRBD1 or TRBD2 (5 bases each). From germline, CDR1 is SQVTM and CDR2 ANQGSEA. Between the trimmed V and J ends, which lost 3 bases and 2 bases, there was a span of 15 bases. CDR3 length: 15 amino acids. CDR3 sequence (DNA): TGCAGCGTTGATGGATTTCGGGGCTTCACAGATACGCAGTATTTT. This codes for CSVDGFRGFTDTQYF.

This clonotype was found a few times. The V call is TRBV10-3, the J call TRBJ1-1, with D uncertain. The CDR3 consists of 12 residues. CDR1 and CDR2 from the germline V gene are ENHRY and SYGVKD. V lost 8 bases and J lost 2, with 9 bases in between. This CDR3 reads CAIGEPNTEAFF. The CDR3 DNA reads TGTGCCATCGGCGAGCCTAACACTGAAGCTTTCTTT.

This chain joins TRBV29-1 and TRBJ2-1, with 8 positions matching TRBD2. The CDR3 is 14 residues long. Germline V gene data show CDR1 as SQVTM and CDR2 as ANQGSEA. Trimming took 5 bases from V and 10 from J; bases not matched to a gene: 13. In DNA, the CDR3 is TGCAGCGTTTCCGCGGGAGGCCGTACAATGGAGCAGTTCTTC. It is translated as CSVSAGGRTMEQFF.

This chain joins TRBV12-3 or TRBV12-4 and TRBJ2-7, with TRBD1 as a possible D gene (6 bases). CDR3 length: 13 amino acids. V gave up 7 bases and J gave up 5 bases, with 15 bases separating them. The CDR3 protein is CASTLGAGDEQYF. DNA of the CDR3: TGTGCCAGCACCCTGGGGGCGGGCGACGAGCAGTACTTC.

This clonotype was seen a handful of times. The junction differs from germline at one of its ends, possibly a read error. The CDR3, as DNA: TGTGCCGGCAGCTTCTACAGGGGTGAGACCCAGTACTTC. It specifies CAGSFYRGETQYF. The chain has TRBV9 and TRBJ2-5; 7 bases agree with TRBD1. CDR1 SGDLS and CDR2 YYNGEE come from the germline V gene. The CDR3 runs to 13 residues.

This clonotype occurred a few times. The chain is built from TRBV3-1 and TRBJ1-2, with 8 nucleotides matching TRBD1. The germline CDR1 and CDR2 sequences are LGHDT and YNNKEL (reference sequence). The V gene end was trimmed by 5 bases and the J gene end by 4 bases; junction bases not matched to a gene: 9. This CDR3 is 15 amino acids long. CDR3 sequence reads: CASSEGDRTLYGYTF. The CDR3 DNA reads as TGTGCCAGCAGCGAAGGGGACAGGACCCTCTATGGCTACACCTTC.

The gene calls are TRBV11-2 and TRBJ1-2; the D gene is possibly TRBD1 (6 bases). The V gene lost 10 bases and the J gene lost 4 bases, with 16 bases spanning the gap. Germline V gene lookup returns CDR1 SGHAT and CDR2 FQNNGV. This CDR3 region has 13 residues. The CDR3 here is CATGHRHFYGYTF. For the CDR3, the DNA is TGTGCCACGGGACACCGACACTTCTATGGCTACACCTTC. The full variable domain, its missing parts supplied by reference TRBV11-2 and TRBJ1-2, is EAGVAQSPRYKIIEKRQSVAFWCNPISGHATLYWYQQILGQGPKLLIQFQNNGVVDDSQLPKDRFSAERLKGVDSTLKIQPAKLEDSAVYLCATGHRHFYGYTFGSGTRLTVV.

The table lists this clonotype with a few counts. The chain couples TRBV29-1 to TRBJ1-2; D gene ambiguous. The V gene's germline CDR1 is SQVTM and CDR2 ANQGSEA. Trimming took 1 base from V and 2 from J, leaving 8 bases between them. The CDR3 runs to 13 residues. The chain's CDR3 is CSVEGAGNYGYTF. CDR3 DNA: TGCAGCGTTGAAGGTGCCGGGAACTATGGCTACACCTTC.

The chain carries TRBV6-2 or TRBV6-3 and TRBJ1-2; no firm D call. V was shortened by 4 bases and J by 6 bases, with 15 bases between the two germline ends. The germline V gene has CDR1 MNHEY and CDR2 SVGEGT. This CDR3 spans 14 amino acids. The CDR3: CASSFQRADNGYTF. The CDR3 DNA follows: TGTGCCAGCAGTTTTCAACGGGCCGATAATGGCTACACCTTC.

This clonotype came up a few times. The chain employs TRBV12-3 or TRBV12-4 and TRBJ2-3; no clear D. The CDR3 is made up of 15 amino acids. The ends were cut back, 4 bases at V and 1 base at J, with 12 bases in the middle. The CDR3 nucleotides read TGTGCCAGCAGTTCCCCCCCGCTTCGCACAGATACGCAGTATTTT. Protein product: CASSSPPLRTDTQYF.

J is TRBJ2-7 and V is TRBV29-1, with a possible D match to TRBD1 (5 bases). CDR1 and CDR2 (germline): SQVTM, ANQGSEA. This CDR3 has 13 amino acids. V lost 2 bases and J 3 bases, leaving 11 bases between the germline ends. CDR3 sequence (DNA): TGCAGCGTTGAAATAGGGGATGTCTACGAGCAGTACTTC. This encodes CSVEIGDVYEQYF.

This clonotype has only a few counts. The CDR3 sequence is CASGDRGQETQYF. In DNA form, the CDR3 reads TGTGCCAGCGGCGACAGGGGCCAAGAGACCCAGTACTTC. The chain carries TRBV27 and TRBJ2-5; the match to TRBD1 covers 8 bases. The CDR3 is made up of 13 amino acids. V dropped 8 bases and J dropped 1; count of bases not matched to a gene: 3. Germline-derived CDR1 and CDR2 are MNHEY and SMNVEV (reference sequence).

The gene calls are TRBV7-9 and TRBJ2-1; 13 nucleotides line up with TRBD2. V trimming: 4 bases; J trimming: 9 bases; junction bases outside the gene matches: 9. The germline V gene has CDR1 SEHNR and CDR2 FQNEAQ (reference sequence). The CDR3 spans 16 residues. The CDR3 reads CASSSAGTSGTREQFF. In nucleotides, the CDR3 is TGTGCCAGCAGCTCCGCCGGGACTAGCGGGACCCGTGAGCAGTTCTTC.

This clonotype was seen repeatedly, ten times or more. J is TRBJ2-1 and V is TRBV27; D gene unclear. This CDR3 has 12 residues. V dropped 6 bases and J dropped 4 bases, with 7 bases sitting between them. CDR1 and CDR2 (germline): MNHEY, SMNVEV (reference sequence). CDR3 loop: CASSGGYNEQFF. CDR3 DNA sequence: TGTGCCAGCAGCGGTGGGTACAATGAGCAGTTCTTC.

The chain is built from TRBV12-3 or TRBV12-4 and TRBJ2-3; D may match TRBD1 or TRBD2 (5 bases each). CDR3 size: 12 residues. Between the trimmed V and J ends, which lost 6 bases and 10 bases, there was a span of 14 bases. CDR3 region: CASSPTGTPQYF. The CDR3 bases are TGTGCCAGCAGCCCCACCGGGACCCCGCAGTATTTT.

The sample holds a few counts of this clonotype. The chain is built from TRBV7-3 and TRBJ2-3, with 8 bases aligning to TRBD2. Germline CDR1 and CDR2: SGHTA and FQGTGA. CDR3 length equals 15 residues. The V and J ends lost 5 bases and 4 bases, in that order; junction bases with no gene match: 8. The CDR3 spells CASSMGLVGADTQYF. The CDR3 DNA follows: TGTGCCAGCAGCATGGGACTAGTAGGCGCAGATACGCAGTATTTT.